This T cell receptor (beta chain) stems from a study of T cells expressing NK-cell markers (TCRdb year 2020). About the investigation overall: TCR beta-chain repertoires were profiled in sorted CD3+CD56+NKG2C+, CD3+CD56+NKG2C- and CD3+CD56-NKG2C+ T-cell subsets from several donors. Seven of the eight sequenced donors were HCMV-seropositive and one was HCMV-seronegative. The eight sequenced donors were randomly selected healthy volunteers, three men and five women. Illumina HiSeq 2000/2500, MiSeq or NextSeq was used to sequence libraries as 2 x 150 bp reads. Beyond this particular receptor, the publication reports: Whether the expanded NKG2C-expressing T cell clones were specific for HCMV antigens was left unclear. In roughly 6 donors, the dominant CD3+CD56+NKG2C+ clonotypes were among the top 10 CD8+ clonotypes and accounted for roughly 1.0-8% of CD8+ T cells. Those dominant clonotypes were again the most abundant among CD3+CD56-NKG2C+ cells in a handful of donors, at roughly 25-65%.

To determine HCMV serostatus, a commercial ELISA kit was used to detect HCMV-specific IgG in serum. Ficoll density gradient centrifugation was used to isolate peripheral blood mononuclear cells from blood. Of note for this clonotype: Its cognate antigen has yet to be identified.

The germline V gene gives CDR1 as MDHEN and CDR2 as SYDVKM. CDR3 length: 18 amino acids, cysteine to phenylalanine. No DNA appears here. The run used an Illumina HiSeq 2000. The TCR beta cDNA libraries were made using 5'RACE template switching, a step that added both a universal primer site and unique molecular identifiers. cDNA synthesis was primed from the TCR beta constant segment, followed by two successive PCR amplification steps. Concerning the study's data processing: MIGEC was used to demultiplex reads and group the reads by UMI, and MiTCR was used to assemble and quantify clonotypes. To remove erroneous sequences, TCR cDNA sequences were retained only when supported by two or more reads. The tcR package was used for downstream repertoire analysis, with clonotypes matched between fractions based on CDR3 nucleotide sequence plus V segment. VDJmatch was used to annotate antigen specificity against VDJdb, with one amino acid substitution in CDR3 permitted. TCRdb reprocessed the reads, reporting each CDR3 protein sequence once and no DNA. V and J calls and clone size were set by TCRdb, not the authors. This sample's table lists about 460,000 distinct CDR3 sequences. The top ten clones comprise roughly 1.4% of the sample.

The sample was blood T cells: a sorted CD56 or NKG2C T cell subset, CD4+ or CD8+ T cells, or bulk PBMC T cells (not recorded which). This TCR came from a woman between 50 and 59 years old in good health. Donor details come from another sample of the same person, matched by shared clones. The V and J genes are TRBV28 and TRBJ2-5; TCRdb's D call, TRBD1, is unchecked because there is no DNA. The CDR3 amino acid sequence is: CASSSPGGPGAAQETQYF.